Given below is one T cell receptor beta chain in context. The data belong to a study of Tregs in tolerant kidney transplant recipients. The method was immunoSEQ multiplex PCR; TCRdb's version includes in-frame clones alone and lacks a portion of them. The sample yields about 110,000 clones, about 90% seen once. V dropped 0 bases and J dropped 6; count of bases not matched to a gene: 5. The length of the CDR3 is 15 residues. Germline V lookup: CDR1 SGHDT, CDR2 YYEEEE. This chain connects TRBV5-6 to TRBJ2-7, with 11 bases matching TRBD1. The TCR originated in a human donor who received a combined kidney and bone marrow transplant. Sequencing used CD4+ T cells from blood, obtained before the transplant. In nucleotides, the CDR3 is TGTGCCAGCAGCTTGGTCGGACAGGGGGCAGTCGAGCAGTACTTC. Protein product: CASSLVGQGAVEQYF.